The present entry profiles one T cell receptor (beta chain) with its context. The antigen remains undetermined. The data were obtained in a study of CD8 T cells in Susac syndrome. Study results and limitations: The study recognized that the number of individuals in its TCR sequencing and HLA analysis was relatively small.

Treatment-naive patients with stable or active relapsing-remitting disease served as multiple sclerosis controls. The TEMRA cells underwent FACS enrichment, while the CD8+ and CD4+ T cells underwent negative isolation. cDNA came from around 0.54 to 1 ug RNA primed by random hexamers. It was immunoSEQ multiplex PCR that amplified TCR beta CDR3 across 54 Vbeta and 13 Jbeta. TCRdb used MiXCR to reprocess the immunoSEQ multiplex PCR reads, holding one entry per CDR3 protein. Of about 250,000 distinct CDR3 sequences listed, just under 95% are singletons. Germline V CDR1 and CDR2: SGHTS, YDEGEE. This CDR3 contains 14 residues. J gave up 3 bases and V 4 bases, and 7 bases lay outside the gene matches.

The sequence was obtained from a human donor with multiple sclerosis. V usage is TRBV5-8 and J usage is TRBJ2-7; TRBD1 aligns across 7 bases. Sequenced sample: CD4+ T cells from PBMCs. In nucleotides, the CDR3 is TGTGCCAGCAGCCAACCGACAGGGATCTACGAGCAGTACTTC. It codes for CASSQPTGIYEQYF.